This T cell receptor beta chain was recovered during a study of blood T cell repertoires in COVID-19 (TCRdb year 2020). In terms of the full investigation: Samples covering the acute and convalescent phases of COVID-19 were provided by collaborators in the United States, Italy and Spain. A freely available public database, intended as a resource for researchers studying the immune response to SARS-CoV-2, is where the repertoires were released. The sample metadata nearly always contained a de-identified subject ID, COVID-19 status, age in years and sex. The prospective study material was composed of cDNA or gDNA derived from T cells, B-cell-depleted T cells, or PBMCs. HLA class I and class II types, where available, came from metadata supplied by the sample provider rather than from assay-based typing. The samples were drawn from two sources: the first 160 participants of the ongoing ImmuneRACE study, and 1,200 or so subjects contributed by 6 global collaborators. Subjects who had been exposed to COVID-19, were actively infected with it, or had recovered from it provided the deeply sampled blood TCRbeta repertoires that made up the dataset.

In regard to this clone: Its antigen is not yet known. No much larger clone is present one base from it, and per-base qualities are unavailable.

In the prospective study, participants were roughly 18 to 100 years old, resided in 20 to 30 geographic areas of the United States, and were enrolled through a virtual design. In the prospective study, participants were assigned to cohorts based on the clinical history participants reported in a screening survey and a study questionnaire. In the prospective study, whole blood, serum and a nasopharyngeal or oropharyngeal swab were collected from each participant by mobile phlebotomists. Over an approximately two-month period, participants in the prospective study had the option of providing additional blood draws and questionnaires. Prospective study blood samples were shipped either frozen or at room temperature before DNA extraction. Results and caveats for the whole study, not just this receptor: The amount of clinical and demographic metadata varied by source and participant and was provided uncurated.

The immunoSEQ Assay, a bias-controlled multiplex PCR, was used to amplify TCRbeta CDR3 regions from genomic DNA. In the authors' own workflow: Within the assay, amplification of reference gene primers was used to estimate how many nucleated cells each sample contained. To quantify the absolute abundance of each unique TCRbeta CDR3 rearrangement, sequence reads were collapsed and filtered. For each sample, productive Simpson clonality was calculated as the square root of Simpson's diversity index over productive rearrangements. TCRdb took over this immuneACCESS table, retaining in-frame rearrangements with V and J assigned. Such tables are incomplete; in checked studies, under half of the missing clones stem from an unresolved V gene, and the remainder is unexplained. That table gives V, J and clone size, and the DNA gave D and trimming. The sample has 200,000 to 300,000 clones on record, around 88% of them singletons. The ten largest account for about 2.5% of the sample.

The junction carries 13 bases between V and J, which are trimmed by 8 bases and 4 bases respectively. The CDR3 spans 13 residues, from the cysteine through the phenylalanine. Of all the DNA, just the CDR3 is kept, 39 bases in frame from base 1. The germline V gene yields SGHVS for CDR1 and FQNEAQ for CDR2. The chain links TRBV7-8 with TRBJ2-3, with a weak D call of TRBD2 (5 bases match). The TCR comes from a woman in her thirties or forties with acute COVID-19. Sequenced: PBMCs or T cells enriched from blood (not recorded which). The CDR3 protein is CASVARAADTQYF. The DNA sequence is given as TGTGCCAGCGTTGCGAGGGCGGCAGATACGCAGTATTTT.